The next 28 T cell receptor beta chains were all read from a single sample in a study of response to subunit inactivated influenza vaccine (dated by TCRdb to the late 2010s). Libraries came from RT-PCR. Sequencing relied on an Illumina HiSeq 2500. TCRdb reanalyzed the raw reads on its own, using fastp at Q25 for trimming and MiXCR for clone calling, and kept in-frame beta chains. Records with the same CDR3 protein are collapsed into one entry carrying the most frequent genes and DNA. The sample contains fewer than 600,000 distinct CDR3 sequences, approximately 7.8% of them found a single time. The leading ten clones occupy 13% of the sample. The sample in question was PBMCs from blood, obtained roughly 24 months after vaccination. The receptors originated from a man between 50 and 70 years old who received an inactivated influenza vaccine. Donor details come from another sample of the same person, matched by shared clones.

Many counts were recorded for this clonotype. The V call is TRBV7-9, the J call TRBJ2-1, with 9 bases lining up with TRBD2. Unmatched junction bases numbered 10, after V lost 6 bases and J lost 7 bases. The CDR3 loop spans 15 amino acids. CDR1 SEHNR and CDR2 FQNEAQ come from the germline V gene (reference sequence). The CDR3 here is CASRRHSGSFNEQFF. Written as DNA, the CDR3 is TGTGCCAGCAGGAGGCATAGCGGGAGTTTTAATGAGCAGTTCTTC.

V and J are TRBV12-3 or TRBV12-4 and TRBJ2-7, with 10 nucleotides matching TRBD1. V shed 8 bases, J shed 5 bases, and the junction held 9 bases outside the gene matches. CDR3 length: 14 amino acids. The chain's CDR3 is CASRSGTGADEQYF. For the CDR3, the DNA is TGTGCCAGCCGATCCGGGACAGGGGCCGACGAGCAGTACTTC.

This chain links TRBV7-9 with TRBJ1-1; D is unresolved. Germline V gene data show CDR1 as SEHNR and CDR2 as FQNEAQ (reference sequence). Trimming pared 6 bases from V and 1 base from J, leaving 12 bases between. This CDR3 has 14 residues. CDR3 in amino acids: CASRLLRGNTEAFF. For the CDR3, the DNA is TGTGCCAGCAGACTCCTCCGGGGGAACACTGAAGCTTTCTTT.

The table lists this clonotype with a few counts. In DNA, the CDR3 is TGCGCCAGCAGCTTGGATCGGGGTACATACAATGAGCAGTTCTTC. It translates to CASSLDRGTYNEQFF. The chain uses TRBV5-1 and TRBJ2-1, with D perhaps matching TRBD2 (5 bases). The CDR3 covers 15 residues. V was pared by 0 bases and J by 4 bases, with 11 bases between. CDR1 and CDR2 (germline): SGHRS, YFSETQ.

This clonotype was counted only a few times. V is TRBV20-1 and J is TRBJ2-1, with 11 bases aligning to TRBD2. Germline assignment: CDR1 DFQATT and CDR2 SNEGSKA (reference sequence). The CDR3 contains 15 residues. With V trimmed by 5 bases and J by 3 bases, 6 bases remained unmatched. The CDR3 here is CSAGGTSGFYNEQFF. CDR3 coding DNA: TGCAGTGCTGGCGGGACTAGCGGCTTCTACAATGAGCAGTTCTTC.

V usage is TRBV5-6 and J usage is TRBJ2-7; D uncertain. The V and J ends lost 7 bases and 3 bases respectively, with 17 bases between them. Germline CDR1 is SGHDT and CDR2 is YYEEEE. The CDR3 runs to 14 residues. CDR3 sequence reads: CASGPGLSYYEQYF. In nucleotides, the CDR3 is TGTGCCAGCGGCCCCGGGCTCAGCTACTACGAGCAGTACTTC.

Many counts were recorded for this clonotype. The J gene is TRBJ2-5, the V gene TRBV7-9; D is possibly TRBD2 (6 bases). The CDR3 contains 14 residues. Germline values: CDR1 SEHNR, CDR2 FQNEAQ (reference sequence). The V gene lost 0 bases and the J gene lost 2 bases, with 7 bases spanning the gap. Here the CDR3 reads CASSLASGQETQYF. CDR3 DNA: TGTGCCAGCAGCTTAGCTAGCGGACAAGAGACCCAGTACTTC. Complete variable domain (other parts from reference TRBV7-9 and TRBJ2-5): DTGVSQNPRHKITKRGQNVTFRCDPISEHNRLYWYRQTLGQGPEFLTYFQNEAQLEKSRLLSDRFSAERPKGSFSTLEIQRTEQGDSAMYLCASSLASGQETQYFGPGTRLLVL.

This clonotype has ten or more counts. The rearrangement joins TRBV12-3 or TRBV12-4 to TRBJ2-1; 10 bases are a match to TRBD1. CDR3 size: 20 residues. V lost 7 bases, J lost 2 bases, and 20 bases stayed unmatched. This CDR3 reads CASTPLWDRGIMLAYNEQFF. CDR3 DNA sequence: TGTGCCAGCACCCCTCTCTGGGACAGGGGAATTATGTTAGCCTACAATGAGCAGTTCTTC.

In nucleotides, the CDR3 is TGCGCCAGCAGAGAAGGATCGACCTACGAGCAGTACTTC. Translating gives CASREGSTYEQYF. This chain uses TRBV10-2 with TRBJ2-7; the D is unclear. CDR1 and CDR2 from the germline V gene are WSHSY and SAAADI. Trimming left V 6 bases short and J 2 bases short, with 11 bases between. The length of the CDR3 is 13 residues.

The chain combines TRBV6-2 or TRBV6-3 with TRBJ2-5; D uncertain. Looked up from germline, CDR1 is MNHEY and CDR2 is SVGEGT. V was clipped by 5 bases and J by 0 bases, with 4 bases between them. This CDR3 region has 12 residues. CDR3 protein: CASSQHQETQYF. The CDR3 DNA reads TGTGCCAGCAGTCAACACCAAGAGACCCAGTACTTC.

Only a few counts were recorded for this clonotype. The chain couples TRBV3-1 to TRBJ1-2; D is possibly TRBD1 (5 bases). Germline assignment: CDR1 LGHDT and CDR2 YNNKEL (reference sequence). This CDR3 region has 13 residues. Trimming took off 0 bases at V and 8 bases at J, with 10 bases between the two ends. The CDR3 protein is CASSQDPTVGYTF. The DNA for the CDR3 is TGTGCCAGCAGCCAAGACCCGACAGTCGGCTACACCTTC.

The sample holds many counts of this clonotype. The chain recombines TRBV5-1 with TRBJ1-5; no clear D gene. Germline lookup yields CDR1 SGHRS and CDR2 YFSETQ. The CDR3 totals 13 residues. The V and J ends lost 4 bases and 5 bases respectively, with 10 bases between them. The CDR3 nucleotides read TGCGCCAGCAGCGCGGGGTGGGATCAGCCCCAGCATTTT. As protein: CASSAGWDQPQHF.

The chain joins TRBV20-1 to TRBJ2-2; D not resolved. The CDR3 contains 15 residues. Trimming removed 2 bases at V and 4 bases at J, with 14 bases between. Germline assignment: CDR1 DFQATT and CDR2 SNEGSKA (reference sequence). The CDR3 protein is CSARPTTFSTGELFF. The CDR3, as DNA: TGCAGTGCTAGACCAACTACCTTCAGCACCGGGGAGCTGTTTTTT.

The DNA of the CDR3 is TGTGCCAGCAAGGACGGGCCCGGCTACAATGAGCAGTTCTTC. It encodes CASKDGPGYNEQFF. The rearrangement joins TRBV12-3 or TRBV12-4 to TRBJ2-1; D gene unclear. The CDR3 is 14 residues long. The V gene lost 7 bases and the J gene lost 3 bases, with 13 bases spanning the gap.

This clonotype was observed a few times. This CDR3 reads CASSIWGYEQYF. DNA of the CDR3: TGTGCCAGCAGTATTTGGGGGTATGAGCAGTACTTC. The chain combines TRBV28 with TRBJ2-7, with D perhaps TRBD1 or TRBD2 (5 bases each). V was trimmed by 5 bases and J by 7 bases, leaving 12 bases between them. This CDR3 is 12 amino acids long. The germline gives CDR1 MDHEN, CDR2 SYDVKM.

The chain links TRBV7-8 to TRBJ2-3, with 8 positions matching TRBD1. Losses at the gene ends were 3 bases for V and 4 bases for J; bases not matched to a gene: 3. This CDR3 has 14 residues. Germline values: CDR1 SGHVS, CDR2 FQNEAQ. The CDR3 is CASSLDRVADTQYF. CDR3 nucleotide sequence: TGTGCCAGCAGCTTGGACAGGGTCGCAGATACGCAGTATTTT. The variable domain in full, with the rest retrieved from reference TRBV7-8 and TRBJ2-3, is GAGVSQSPRYKVAKRGQDVALRCDPISGHVSLFWYQQALGQGPEFLTYFQNEAQLDKSGLPSDRFFAERPEGSVSTLKIQRTQQEDSAVYLCASSLDRVADTQYFGPGTRLTVL.

This clonotype was recorded many times. The chain has TRBV5-1 and TRBJ2-7; 12 positions agree with TRBD1. This CDR3 spans 16 amino acids. Looked up from germline, CDR1 is SGHRS and CDR2 is YFSETQ. V lost 0 bases, J lost 5 bases, and 6 bases stayed unmatched. CDR3 sequence reads: CASSLARGTGGNEQYF. The CDR3 nucleotides are TGCGCCAGCAGCTTGGCCCGTGGGACAGGGGGCAACGAGCAGTACTTC.

The chain links TRBV7-9 to TRBJ2-5; possibly TRBD1 for D (6 bases). Germline V gene sequence: CDR1 SEHNR, CDR2 FQNEAQ (reference sequence). V was pared by 2 bases and J by 8 bases, with 21 bases between. This CDR3 has 16 amino acids. The CDR3 loop is CASSLSQFRDILTQYF. CDR3 bases: TGTGCCAGCAGCTTATCGCAATTCCGGGACATACTAACCCAGTACTTC. Combining the CDR3 with reference TRBV7-9 and TRBJ2-5 gives the whole variable domain DTGVSQNPRHKITKRGQNVTFRCDPISEHNRLYWYRQTLGQGPEFLTYFQNEAQLEKSRLLSDRFSAERPKGSFSTLEIQRTEQGDSAMYLCASSLSQFRDILTQYFGPGTRLLVL.

This clonotype appeared a few times. V gene TRBV21-1 combines with J gene TRBJ1-6; the D segment call TRBD1 is taken from the table without a DNA check. TRBV21-1 has pseudogene status. This CDR3 is 18 amino acids long. The CDR3 region is CASSKKTGELLENSPLHF. In DNA, the CDR3 is TGTGCCAGCAGCAAAAAGACAGGGGAACTACTAGAAAATTCACCCCTCCACTTT.

This clonotype was observed a few times. The chain carries TRBV5-4 and TRBJ2-3; 9 bases agree with TRBD1. Germline CDR1 and CDR2: SGHNT and YYREEE (reference sequence). The CDR3 covers 15 residues. Trimming cost V 0 bases and J 2 bases; bases outside gene matches: 1. In nucleotides, the CDR3 is TGTGCCAGCAGCTTGGACAGGGGGCCCACAGATACGCAGTATTTT. This codes for CASSLDRGPTDTQYF.

The chain employs TRBV12-3 or TRBV12-4 and TRBJ2-7; no reliable D call. Between the trimmed V and J ends, which lost 6 bases and 5 bases, there was a span of 17 bases. The CDR3 runs to 14 residues. The CDR3, as DNA: TGTGCCAGCAGGATTGGACCCTCGGCCCACGAGCAGTACTTC. Translation gives CASRIGPSAHEQYF.

This clonotype was observed at least ten times. The V and J genes are TRBV7-2 and TRBJ2-7; D might be TRBD2 (7 bases). V lost 8 bases and J 5 bases, leaving 10 bases between the germline ends. The CDR3 runs 11 residues. The germline V gene encodes CDR1 SGHTA and CDR2 FQGNSA. The CDR3 DNA follows: TGTGCCAGCCGCGGGGGCCACGAGCAGTACTTC. Translated, it gives CASRGGHEQYF.

Ten or more counts support this clonotype. V usage is TRBV9 and J usage is TRBJ2-1, with D possibly being TRBD1 or TRBD2 (5 bases each). The CDR3 covers 15 residues. In germline, CDR1 is SGDLS, CDR2 YYNGEE. The V gene lost 3 bases and the J gene lost 5 bases, with 15 bases spanning the gap. CDR3 in amino acids: CASSGTRGIHNEQFF. Written as DNA, the CDR3 is TGTGCCAGCAGCGGTACTAGGGGTATCCACAATGAGCAGTTCTTC.

V is TRBV20-1 and J is TRBJ2-1, with 12 nucleotides matching TRBD2. CDR1 and CDR2 from the germline V gene are DFQATT and SNEGSKA (reference sequence). The trim removed 1 base at V and 7 bases at J, leaving 8 bases unmatched. The CDR3 is made up of 16 amino acids. CDR3 in amino acids: CSARGLAGGPSNEQFF. The DNA for the CDR3 is TGCAGTGCTAGAGGCCTAGCGGGAGGGCCCTCGAATGAGCAGTTCTTC.

This sequence joins TRBV29-1 and TRBJ1-1; 12 nucleotides line up with TRBD1. Germline V gene sequence: CDR1 SQVTM, CDR2 ANQGSEA. V was pared by 6 bases and J by 3 bases, with 11 bases of the junction left unmatched. This CDR3 contains 16 residues. This chain's CDR3 is CSVAGTGGNPYTEAFF. In nucleotides, the CDR3 is TGCAGCGTCGCAGGGACAGGGGGCAATCCGTACACTGAAGCTTTCTTT.

Only a few counts were recorded for this clonotype. V gene TRBV27 combines with J gene TRBJ2-5, with 9 positions matching TRBD2. V trimming: 5 bases; J trimming: 5 bases; junction bases outside the gene matches: 12. CDR1 is MNHEY, CDR2 SMNVEV, per germline (reference sequence). This CDR3 is built from 16 residues. CDR3 DNA sequence: TGTGCCAGCAGTCCCCGCGGCGGGAGGGGAGGGGAGACCCAGTACTTC. It codes for CASSPRGGRGGETQYF.

The J gene is TRBJ2-3, the V gene TRBV7-2, with 9 positions matching TRBD2. The CDR3 runs 15 residues. Trimming at V came to 5 bases and at J to 7 bases, leaving 10 bases not matched to a gene. The germline V gene encodes CDR1 SGHTA and CDR2 FQGNSA. Here the CDR3 DNA reads TGTGCCAGCAGCCACCGGCGGGAGGGCCGATATACGCAGTATTTT. This gives the protein CASSHRREGRYTQYF.

On this clonotype: A much more abundant neighbour one base away suggests this may be a read error. The chain uses TRBV5-5 and TRBJ2-2; D remains unclear. This CDR3 is built from 14 residues. Per germline, CDR1 SGHKS and CDR2 YYEKEE (reference sequence). V lost 4 bases, J lost 3 bases, and 10 bases lay in between. CDR3 DNA sequence: TGTGCCAGCAGCCCTACACCGCACACCGGGGAGCTGTTTTTT. Its translation: CASSPTPHTGELFF.